This T cell receptor beta chain was retrieved from a study of blood T cell repertoires in COVID-19. The V gene's germline CDR1 is LNHDA and CDR2 SQIVND (reference sequence). V dropped 5 bases and J dropped 10; count of bases not matched to a gene: 9. The CDR3 runs to 13 residues. Clones were sequenced by immunoSEQ multiplex PCR, and TCRdb holds only the in-frame ones, with some missing. Here the sample spans around 50,000 clones, roughly 83% being singletons. The chain has TRBV19 and TRBJ2-7; 9 nucleotides agree with TRBD1. What was sequenced was peripheral blood. The clonotype was recovered from a human donor in a cohort sampled during active COVID-19. CDR3 DNA sequence: TGTGCCAGTAGTCCTACGGGACAGGGCCTTCAGTACTTC. Its protein is CASSPTGQGLQYF.